This T cell receptor (beta chain) originates from a study of cytomegalovirus exposure and HLA in healthy donors. Whole-study results and caveats: An analysis that came later showed most CMV-associated TCR beta chains appearing HLA-restricted. Reportedly, HLA-A and HLA-B alleles of most subjects were accurately predicted from TCR beta. CMV antigen specificity was confirmed in vitro for a few CMV-associated chains.

With regard to this clone: Its antigen remains unidentified.

It was with 60 Vbeta and 13 Jbeta primers that the PCR ran. The assay was immunoSEQ multiplex PCR, and TCRdb's table has in-frame clones only and misses some. The repertoire includes under 200,000 clones, approximately 86% of them detected once, and 0.31% sits in the top ten. Source material: PBMCs. The sequence derives from a woman between 25 and 40 years old in good health and CMV-seronegative.

The CDR3 bases are TGTGCCAGCAGCTTAGCCAGACAGGGGGGAATCCTCAAGCAGTACTTC. It translates to CASSLARQGGILKQYF. The chain employs TRBV7-8 and TRBJ2-7; TRBD1 agrees at 9 bases. The trim removed 0 bases at V and 8 bases at J, leaving 11 bases unmatched. In germline, CDR1 is SGHVS, CDR2 FQNEAQ. The CDR3 totals 16 residues.